This T cell receptor (beta chain) was recorded in a study of T-cell reconstitution after alpha-beta-depleted transplantation in children. The study's findings and limits: Several hundred rapidly expanded clones from non-depleted graft cells reportedly supplied alpha-beta T cells about two months post-transplant.

This clonotype was observed at least ten times. Its antigen is unknown. Unique molecular identifiers tagged the TCRbeta library. TCRdb redid the calling of the PCR reads with MiXCR, one entry per CDR3 protein. The sample shows fewer than 1 million distinct CDR3 sequences, 15% to 20% of them seen only once. The CDR3 runs to 14 residues. Unmatched junction bases numbered 6, after V lost 4 bases and J lost 4 bases. Germline assignment: CDR1 DFQATT and CDR2 SNEGSKA (reference sequence). The rearrangement joins TRBV20-1 to TRBJ2-7, with 11 bases that match TRBD2. The sequencing used PBMCs, mostly from graft donor cells, collected 360 days after TCRalphabeta/CD19-depleted stem cell transplant. The receptor comes from a male patient younger than 18 who had a stem cell transplant for acute lymphoblastic leukemia, so the T cells may come from the graft donor. This CDR3 is CSATTSGSIYEQYF. Here the CDR3 DNA reads TGCAGTGCTACAACTAGCGGGAGCATATACGAGCAGTACTTC.